The 4 T cell receptor beta chains below come from one sample, sequenced in a study of OX40 agonist ivuxolimab in advanced cancers. Repertoires were generated with immunoSEQ multiplex PCR, while TCRdb's copy carries only in-frame clones and drops some. The repertoire includes about 46,000 clones, 80% of them detected once, and under 4% sits in the top ten. This specimen was CD4+ or CD8+ T cells sorted from blood, taken in a trial of the OX40 agonist ivuxolimab. Source of these receptors: an adult with an advanced solid tumor such as melanoma, head and neck, liver or kidney cancer.

This sequence joins TRBV9 and TRBJ2-1; TRBD2 matches 13 bases. Looked up from germline, CDR1 is SGDLS and CDR2 is YYNGEE. With 2 bases clipped from V and 7 bases from J, the junction kept 6 bases outside the gene matches. The CDR3 extends over 16 amino acids. The CDR3 nucleotides read TGTGCCAGCAGCGTCCGACTAGCGGGAGGTCAGAATGAGCAGTTCTTC. Protein product: CASSVRLAGGQNEQFF.

This sequence joins TRBV28 and TRBJ2-1; 8 bases fit TRBD2. V shed 4 bases and J 10 bases; nucleotides not matched to a gene: 9. CDR3 length: 14 amino acids. Germline CDR1 is MDHEN and CDR2 is SYDVKM. CDR3: CASSSPGLGDEQFF. CDR3 bases: TGTGCCAGCAGTTCCCCGGGACTAGGAGACGAGCAGTTCTTC. Full variable domain (missing parts from reference TRBV28 and TRBJ2-1): DVKVTQSSRYLVKRTGEKVFLECVQDMDHENMFWYRQDPGLGLRLIYFSYDVKMKEKGDIPEGYSVSREKKERFSLILESASTNQTSMYLCASSSPGLGDEQFFGPGTRLTVL.

The rearrangement uses TRBV5-5 and TRBJ2-7; D is perhaps TRBD2 (6 bases). The CDR3 runs to 16 residues. V was shortened by 1 base and J by 0 bases, with 14 bases between the two germline ends. Germline V gene sequence: CDR1 SGHKS, CDR2 YYEKEE (reference sequence). CDR3 region: CASSLQGGMSSYEQYF. CDR3 coding DNA: TGTGCCAGCAGCTTGCAGGGAGGTATGAGCTCCTACGAGCAGTACTTC.

This clone was observed once. The chain couples TRBV19 to TRBJ2-4, with TRBD2 matching over 7 bases. The CDR3 totals 14 residues. Germline assignment: CDR1 LNHDA and CDR2 SQIVND (reference sequence). Trimming took 8 bases from V and 10 from J; bases not matched to a gene: 14. CDR3 DNA: TGTGCCAGTGCCCTGGGAGGGTTGGGTGCAATTCAGTACTTC. Amino acids: CASALGGLGAIQYF.